Below, one T cell receptor (beta chain) is given with its context. Its specificity is unknown. The method was immunoSEQ multiplex PCR; TCRdb's version includes in-frame clones alone and lacks a portion of them. This sample has 95,000 to 110,000 clones, with under 95% found just once. V shed 5 bases and J shed 11 bases, with 12 bases lying between them. The CDR3 has 10 residues. Per the germline V gene, CDR1 is DFQATT and CDR2 is SNEGSKA (reference sequence). The sample belongs to a study of OX40 agonist ivuxolimab in advanced cancers. Notes on the study in general: Doses of 0.1 to 3.0 mg/kg were accompanied by clonal expansion of CD4+ and CD8+ blood T cells by week 6.

Sequencing used CD4+ or CD8+ T cells sorted from blood, obtained in a trial of the OX40 agonist ivuxolimab. This TCR was sampled from an adult with an advanced solid tumor such as melanoma, head and neck, liver or kidney cancer. The rearrangement joins TRBV20-1 to TRBJ1-1; tentative D call: TRBD1 (5 bases). CDR3 in amino acids: CSAFSGSAFF. The CDR3 coding sequence is TGCAGTGCTTTTTCAGGGTCCGCTTTCTTT.